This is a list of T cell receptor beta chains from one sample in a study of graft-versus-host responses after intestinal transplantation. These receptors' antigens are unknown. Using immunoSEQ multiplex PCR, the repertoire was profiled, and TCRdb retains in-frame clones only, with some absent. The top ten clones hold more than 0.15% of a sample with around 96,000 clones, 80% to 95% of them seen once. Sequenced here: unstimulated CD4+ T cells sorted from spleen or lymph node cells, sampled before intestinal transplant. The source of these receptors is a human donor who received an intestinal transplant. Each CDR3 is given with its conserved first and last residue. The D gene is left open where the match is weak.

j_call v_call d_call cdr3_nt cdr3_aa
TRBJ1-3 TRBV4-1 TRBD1 TGCGCCAGCAGCCAAGTGAACAGGGGGGGCGGAAACACCATATATTTT CASSQVNRGGGNTIYF
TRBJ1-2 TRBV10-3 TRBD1 TGTGCCACCCGCCGGGACAGGGTACTGAACTATGGCTACACCTTC CATRRDRVLNYGYTF
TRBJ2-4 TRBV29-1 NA TGCAGCGTTGAAGTCGGGGTTGTGGCCAAAAACATTCAGTACTTC CSVEVGVVAKNIQYF
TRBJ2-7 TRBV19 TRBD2 TGTGCCAGTATTACTAGCGCGGGGGACGGGGGCGAGCAGTACTTC CASITSAGDGGEQYF
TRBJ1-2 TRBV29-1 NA TGCAGCGTTGTTCCGGGAGACTATGGCTACACCTTC CSVVPGDYGYTF
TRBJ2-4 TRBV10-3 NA TGTGCCATCATGTCAGGTCCCAAAAACATTCAGTACTTC CAIMSGPKNIQYF
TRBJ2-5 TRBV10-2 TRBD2 TGCGCCAGCAGTGAAGCTAGCGGCCAAGAGACCCAGTACTTC CASSEASGQETQYF
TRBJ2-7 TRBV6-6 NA TGTGCCAGCACCCACTTGGCCGGCCAGGGCAAGTACGAGCAGTACTTC CASTHLAGQGKYEQYF
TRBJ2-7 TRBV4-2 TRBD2 TGTGCCAGCAGCCAAGTAGGGTCTAGCGGGATCCACGAGCAGTACTTC CASSQVGSSGIHEQYF
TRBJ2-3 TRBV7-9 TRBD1 TGTGCCAGCAGCTTAGGACGAGGGCAGGGGGCGAGAGATACGCAGTATTTT CASSLGRGQGARDTQYF
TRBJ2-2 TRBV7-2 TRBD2 TGTGCCAGCAGCTTATTGGGGGGGGATTACACCGGGGAGCTGTTTTTT CASSLLGGDYTGELFF
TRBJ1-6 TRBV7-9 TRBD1 TGTGCCAGCAGTCCTACAGGGGACAGGAATTCACCCCTCCACTTT CASSPTGDRNSPLHF
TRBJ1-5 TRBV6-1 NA TGTGCCAGCAGTGGAGGGTTTGGCAGGTCGTTTAATCAGCCCCAGCATTTT CASSGGFGRSFNQPQHF
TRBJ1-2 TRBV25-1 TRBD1 TGTGCCAGCAGGACAGGGGACTATGGCTACACCTTC CASRTGDYGYTF
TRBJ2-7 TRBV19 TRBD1 TGTGCCAGTAGTACCGACAGGGGAACCGAGCAGTACTTC CASSTDRGTEQYF
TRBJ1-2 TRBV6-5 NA TGTGCCAGCAGGATCGACAGAGACTATGGCTACACCTTC CASRIDRDYGYTF
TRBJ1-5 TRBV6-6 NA TGTGCCAGCAGTTACGATGGGTCAGGACAGCCCCAGCATTTT CASSYDGSGQPQHF
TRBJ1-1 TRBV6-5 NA TGTGCCAACGGCCCGGGGCCTGAGCGGGGAGCTTTCTTT CANGPGPERGAFF
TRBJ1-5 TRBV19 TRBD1 TGTGCCAGCCACAGGGGGCCCCTTGATCAGCCCCAGCATTTT CASHRGPLDQPQHF
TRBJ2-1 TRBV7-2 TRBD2 TGTGCCAGCAGCCCCAAAAGGACTAGCGCGACCTACAATGAGCAGTTCTTC CASSPKRTSATYNEQFF
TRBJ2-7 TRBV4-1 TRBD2 TGCGCCAGCAGCCAAGAGCTGCTAGCGGGGGCCCTATACTACGAGCAGTACTTC CASSQELLAGALYYEQYF
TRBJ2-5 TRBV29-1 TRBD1 TGCAGCGTCCAGGGACAGACGTACCAAGAGACCCAGTACTTC CSVQGQTYQETQYF
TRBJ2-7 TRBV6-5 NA TGTGCCAGCAGACCACCCGGGACAAAGCACTACGAGCAGTACTTC CASRPPGTKHYEQYF
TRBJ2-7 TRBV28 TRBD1 TGTGCCAGCAGTTCGACAGGGCTCAACTACGAGCAGTACTTC CASSSTGLNYEQYF
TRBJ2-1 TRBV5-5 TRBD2 TGTGCCAGCAGCTTGGTCACTAGCGGGAACAATGAGCAGTTCTTC CASSLVTSGNNEQFF
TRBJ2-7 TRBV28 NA TGTGCCAGCAGTTTAGCAGGGGTCTCCTACGAGCAGTACTTC CASSLAGVSYEQYF
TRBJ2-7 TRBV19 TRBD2 TGTGCCAGTAGCCGGGACTACCGCTACGAGCAGTACTTC CASSRDYRYEQYF
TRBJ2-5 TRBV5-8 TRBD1 TGTGCCAGCAGCATGTGGGGACAGCAAGTCGGAGAGACCCAGTACTTC CASSMWGQQVGETQYF
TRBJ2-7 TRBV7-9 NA TGTGCCAGCAGCTTATTTTTCCAGGCCAGAAGGAACGAGCAGTACTTC CASSLFFQARRNEQYF
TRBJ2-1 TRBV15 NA TGTGCCACCAGTCAGCGAGCGGGTCTTGAGTCGAATGAGCAGTTCTTC CATSQRAGLESNEQFF
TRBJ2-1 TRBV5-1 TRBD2 TGCGCCAGCAGCTTGGCTAGCGGGGGTTGGAATGAGCAGTTCTTC CASSLASGGWNEQFF